The sequence of this T cell receptor beta chain was determined in a study of OX40 agonist ivuxolimab in advanced cancers. Study-level information: Three patients, one with hepatocellular carcinoma and two with cutaneous melanoma, responded partially. Study-wide results and limits: At 0.1 to 3.0 mg/kg, CD4+ and CD8+ blood T cells expanded clonally by week 6. Some patients who did not respond also had low normalized T-cell clonal expansion.

Germline assignment: CDR1 GTSNPN and CDR2 SVGIG (reference sequence). The CDR3 is made up of 14 amino acids. Trimming removed 0 bases from V and 0 bases from J, with 8 bases in between. Of note for this clone: What it binds is unknown.

Method: immunoSEQ multiplex PCR; TCRdb's copy keeps in-frame clones and lacks some. The table includes 65,000 to 90,000 clones, approximately 90% detected once. The V and J genes are TRBV30 and TRBJ1-1; no clear D gene. The clonotype comes from an adult with an advanced solid tumor such as melanoma, head and neck, liver or kidney cancer. The sequenced sample was CD4+ or CD8+ T cells sorted from blood, obtained in a trial of the OX40 agonist ivuxolimab. The CDR3 loop reads CAWSVLRVNTEAFF. For the CDR3, the DNA is TGTGCCTGGAGTGTGCTACGGGTGAACACTGAAGCTTTCTTT.